This TCR beta chain appears in the sequencing data of a study of blood T cell repertoires in COVID-19. Study overall: Acute and convalescent COVID-19 samples came from the United States, Italy and Spain. In each case, the material was cDNA or gDNA derived from T cells, B-cell-depleted T cells, or PBMCs.

Enrollees, about 18 to 100 years old, lived in 24 US areas. Authors' processing steps: Amplification with reference gene primers provided the estimates of nucleated cell counts. Libraries were prepared by immunoSEQ multiplex PCR; TCRdb keeps only in-frame clonotypes and omits some of them. V, J and clone size reflect that table, while D and trimming were determined from the DNA. The sample consists of under 250,000 clones, under 90% of them appearing once. Germline V lookup: CDR1 SGHNT, CDR2 YENEEA. V was pared by 1 base and J by 7 bases, with 11 bases of the junction left unmatched. The CDR3 runs 17 residues.

The V and J genes are TRBV11-3 and TRBJ2-1, with 9 bases fitting TRBD1. Sample: PBMCs or T cells enriched from blood (not recorded which). The clonotype comes from a woman aged 50 to 60 with acute COVID-19. CDR3 amino acids: CASSLVALTGGRNEQFF. The DNA for the CDR3 is TGTGCCAGCAGCTTAGTGGCCCTTACAGGGGGCCGTAATGAGCAGTTCTTC. Complete variable domain (other parts from reference TRBV11-3 and TRBJ2-1): EAGVVQSPRYKIIEKKQPVAFWCNPISGHNTLYWYLQNLGQGPELLIRYENEEAVDDSQLPKDRFSAERLKGVDSTLKIQPAELGDSAVYLCASSLVALTGGRNEQFFGPGTRLTVL.